Shown below are 32 T cell receptor beta chains from a single sample sequenced in a study of blood T cell repertoires in COVID-19. Generated by immunoSEQ multiplex PCR, the TCRdb table keeps only in-frame clones and is missing some. The sample records under 200,000 clones, 82% being singletons. The sequenced sample consisted of peripheral blood. The receptors were gathered from a woman aged 55 to 70 with COVID-19, enrolled during active disease.

The rearrangement uses TRBV5-6 and TRBJ1-1, with D hard to call. The V and J ends lost 2 bases and 1 base respectively, with 9 bases between them. The V gene's germline CDR1 is SGHDT and CDR2 YYEEEE. This CDR3 is 14 amino acids long. The CDR3 coding sequence is TGTGCCAGCAGCTTCTCGGGGTCGAACACTGAAGCTTTCTTT. This codes for CASSFSGSNTEAFF.

The chain joins TRBV6-5 to TRBJ1-2, with 8 bases aligning to TRBD1. Trimming took 6 bases from V and 7 from J; bases not matched to a gene: 4. Germline-derived CDR1 and CDR2 are MNHEY and SVGAGI. The CDR3 has 12 residues. The CDR3 region has the DNA TGTGCCAGCAGGACAGGGGAGACTGGCTACACCTTC. Translated, it gives CASRTGETGYTF.

This chain connects TRBV3-1 (or the pseudogene TRBV3-2) to TRBJ2-1; D not resolved. CDR3 size: 14 residues. Germline CDR1 and CDR2: LGHDT and YNNKEL (reference sequence). Trimming cost V 1 base and J 6 bases, with 10 bases left between them. The CDR3 protein is CASSQVTTGNEQFF. The CDR3 coding sequence is TGTGCCAGCAGCCAAGTAACGACGGGCAATGAGCAGTTCTTC.

This clone appeared a few times. V gene TRBV11-3 combines with J gene TRBJ2-7; no clear D. The length of the CDR3 is 13 residues. V was cut by 2 bases and J by 5 bases, with 10 bases left in between. Germline V gene data show CDR1 as SGHNT and CDR2 as YENEEA. The CDR3 protein is CASSLTRWDEQYF. The CDR3, as DNA: TGTGCCAGCAGCTTAACGCGGTGGGACGAGCAGTACTTC.

The chain uses TRBV2 and TRBJ2-1; the D is unclear. The germline V gene has CDR1 SNHLY and CDR2 FYNNEI. The germline V and J ends were trimmed by 7 bases and 5 bases, with 15 bases remaining between them. The length of the CDR3 is 14 residues. The CDR3 region has the DNA TGTGCCAGCAATGGTGGCGGAATGAACAATGAGCAGTTCTTC. Translation: CASNGGGMNNEQFF.

The gene calls are TRBV19 and TRBJ2-5; D perhaps matches TRBD2 (5 bases). V lost 1 base and J 1 base, leaving 13 bases between the germline ends. The CDR3 loop spans 16 amino acids. Germline CDR1 is LNHDA and CDR2 is SQIVND (reference sequence). In DNA form, the CDR3 reads TGTGCCAGTAGTATAGGTGGCGGGTTCGGCCAAGAGACCCAGTACTTC. It codes for CASSIGGGFGQETQYF.

This chain links TRBV7-9 with TRBJ2-5; D may be TRBD2 (5 bases). The CDR3 covers 16 residues. From germline, CDR1 is SEHNR and CDR2 FQNEAQ (reference sequence). Trimming shortened V by 4 bases and J by 5 bases, and 20 bases separated the two germline ends. As DNA, the CDR3 is TGTGCCAGCAGCTCCTCAAATACCGGGATCCGGGAGACCCAGTACTTC. Translating gives CASSSSNTGIRETQYF.

The chain uses TRBV6-5 and TRBJ2-7; 8 nucleotides match TRBD1. V lost 6 bases and J lost 2; bases outside the gene matches: 3. The length of the CDR3 is 13 residues. Germline V gene sequence: CDR1 MNHEY, CDR2 SVGAGI. CDR3 DNA: TGTGCCAGCAGACCGGGACAGGCCTACGAGCAGTACGTC. Translating it yields CASRPGQAYEQYV.

This chain links TRBV5-1 with TRBJ1-4; 10 bases fit TRBD1. There are 17 residues in the CDR3. Per germline, CDR1 SGHRS and CDR2 YFSETQ. The J segment lost 7 bases and the V segment lost 4 bases, leaving 13 bases of the junction unmatched. This CDR3 is CASSLSSGDRGSEKLFF. Here the CDR3 DNA reads TGCGCCAGCAGCCTGAGTAGTGGGGACAGGGGATCTGAAAAACTGTTTTTT. Together with reference TRBV5-1 and TRBJ1-4, the CDR3 gives the full variable domain: KAGVTQTPRYLIKTRGQQVTLSCSPISGHRSVSWYQQTPGQGLQFLFEYFSETQRNKGNFPGRFSGRQFSNSRSEMNVSTLELGDSALYLCASSLSSGDRGSEKLFFGSGTQLSVL.

Many counts were recorded for this clone. The V and J genes are TRBV15 and TRBJ2-7; D possibly corresponds to TRBD2 (5 bases). CDR1 is LNHNV, CDR2 YYDKDF, per germline (reference sequence). Trimming pared 1 base from V and 10 bases from J, leaving 8 bases between. The CDR3 contains 11 residues. In DNA, the CDR3 is TGTGCCACCAGCAGAGGGACTCTACAGTACTTC. Its protein product is CATSRGTLQYF.

The CDR3 nucleotides are TGTGCCAGCAGTCCACGACAGGGGACTTACACTGAAGCTTTCTTT. It is translated as CASSPRQGTYTEAFF. This sequence joins TRBV6-6 and TRBJ1-1; 8 bases map to TRBD1. CDR1 MNHNY and CDR2 SVGAGI come from the germline V gene (reference sequence). The CDR3 consists of 15 residues. V lost 5 bases and J lost 3; bases outside the gene matches: 8.

The CDR3 protein is CASSLRLPGTEAFF. Written as DNA, the CDR3 is TGTGCCAGCAGTTTGCGCCTCCCGGGCACTGAAGCTTTCTTT. The chain links TRBV28 to TRBJ1-1; no definite D call. Per the germline V gene, CDR1 is MDHEN and CDR2 is SYDVKM. Trimming removed 3 bases at V and 4 bases at J, with 12 bases between. The CDR3 has 14 amino acids. Supplemented by reference TRBV28 and TRBJ1-1, the full variable domain reads DVKVTQSSRYLVKRTGEKVFLECVQDMDHENMFWYRQDPGLGLRLIYFSYDVKMKEKGDIPEGYSVSREKKERFSLILESASTNQTSMYLCASSLRLPGTEAFFGQGTRLTVV.

The chain joins TRBV4-1 to TRBJ1-1; 9 nucleotides match TRBD1. Trimming took 4 bases from V and 8 from J; bases not matched to a gene: 11. Germline loops: CDR1 MGHRA, CDR2 YSYEKL. The length of the CDR3 is 15 residues. In DNA, the CDR3 is TGCGCCAGCAGCCTAAGTCCTGGACAGGGGCGAGAAGCTTTCTTT. Its protein is CASSLSPGQGREAFF.

The chain joins TRBV28 to TRBJ1-6; possible D gene TRBD1, 6 bases. The CDR3 has 19 residues. Germline V CDR1 and CDR2: MDHEN, SYDVKM. V lost 6 bases, J lost 0 bases, and 21 bases lay in between. CDR3 loop: CASRSAQGNIISYNSPLHF. The CDR3 nucleotides are TGTGCCAGCAGGAGCGCACAGGGAAACATTATCTCCTATAATTCACCCCTCCACTTT.

V usage is TRBV20-1 and J usage is TRBJ1-4; tentatively, D is TRBD1 (6 bases). V was trimmed by 3 bases and J by 6 bases, leaving 17 bases between them. Germline assignment: CDR1 DFQATT and CDR2 SNEGSKA (reference sequence). CDR3 length: 15 residues. The CDR3 DNA reads TGCAGTGCTAGTGCCGGTGTACAGGGTTATGAAAAACTGTTTTTT. Its protein is CSASAGVQGYEKLFF.

V and J are TRBV7-3 and TRBJ2-5; D gene uncertain. CDR1 is SGHTA and CDR2 is FQGTGA in the germline V gene. V lost 0 bases and J lost 6, with 8 bases in between. There are 13 residues in the CDR3. The CDR3 reads CASSLTGRQTQYF. The CDR3 DNA sequence: TGTGCCAGCAGCTTAACGGGCCGGCAGACCCAGTACTTC.

V gene TRBV5-1 combines with J gene TRBJ2-7; 10 nucleotides line up with TRBD2. This CDR3 has 17 amino acids. Germline-derived CDR1 and CDR2 are SGHRS and YFSETQ. V trimming: 0 bases; J trimming: 1 base; junction bases outside the gene matches: 7. As DNA, the CDR3 is TGCGCCAGCAGCTTGGGGTGGACTAGCGGCGAATCCTACGAGCAGTACTTC. It yields the protein CASSLGWTSGESYEQYF.

V gene TRBV11-3 combines with J gene TRBJ2-1; weak D call: TRBD2 (6 bases). CDR3 length: 16 amino acids. The V and J ends lost 5 bases and 10 bases respectively, with 24 bases between them. Germline CDR1 is SGHNT and CDR2 is YENEEA. CDR3 in amino acids: CASSRGGAGGSGEQFF. In DNA, the CDR3 is TGTGCCAGCAGCCGTGGGGGAGCGGGTGGGAGTGGGGAGCAGTTCTTC.

The chain couples TRBV30 to TRBJ1-3; D ambiguous. The CDR3 contains 15 residues. Germline-derived CDR1 and CDR2 are GTSNPN and SVGIG (reference sequence). V gave up 6 bases and J gave up 0 bases, with 15 bases separating them. The CDR3 DNA is TGTGCCTGCCTACCCGACAATTTCTCTGGAAACACCATATATTTT. Its protein product is CACLPDNFSGNTIYF.

The CDR3 protein is CASSEDMEGYTF. The CDR3 nucleotides are TGCGCCAGCAGCGAGGACATGGAGGGCTACACCTTC. The chain uses TRBV5-1 and TRBJ1-2, with D perhaps matching TRBD1 (5 bases). This CDR3 spans 12 amino acids. V was clipped by 4 bases and J by 8 bases, with 12 bases between them. The germline gives CDR1 SGHRS, CDR2 YFSETQ.

This chain links TRBV18 with TRBJ2-5, with no clear D. Germline V CDR1 and CDR2: KGHSH, LQKENI. CDR3 length equals 13 residues. Trimming took 0 bases from V and 4 from J, leaving 6 bases between them. DNA of the CDR3: TGTGCCAGCTCACCACCCATCGGAGAGACCCAGTACTTC. Translation gives CASSPPIGETQYF.

The chain couples TRBV9 to TRBJ2-3; tentative D call: TRBD2 (6 bases). Germline V lookup: CDR1 SGDLS, CDR2 YYNGEE. V lost 4 bases and J lost 0, with 15 bases in between. The CDR3 contains 16 residues. The CDR3 reads CASSLSGSPSTDTQYF. For the CDR3, the DNA is TGTGCCAGCAGCTTAAGCGGGTCTCCTAGCACAGATACGCAGTATTTT. The full variable domain, with the rest looked up from reference TRBV9 and TRBJ2-3, is DSGVTQTPKHLITATGQRVTLRCSPRSGDLSVYWYQQSLDQGLQFLIQYYNGEERAKGNILERFSAQQFPDLHSELNLSSLELGDSALYFCASSLSGSPSTDTQYFGPGTRLTVL.

This chain links TRBV7-9 with TRBJ2-5; D is uncertain. The CDR3 totals 12 residues. Trimming removed 7 bases at V and 3 bases at J, with 9 bases between. Germline CDR1 SEHNR, CDR2 FQNEAQ (reference sequence). CDR3 coding DNA: TGTGCCAGCAAGCTCGTAGAAGAGACCCAGTACTTC. Translating it yields CASKLVEETQYF.

CDR3 amino acids: CASSPGQLYLYEQYV. For the CDR3, the DNA is TGTGCCAGCAGCCCGGGACAGTTATACCTCTACGAGCAGTACGTC. The gene calls are TRBV7-9 and TRBJ2-7; 7 bases are shared with TRBD1. Germline loops: CDR1 SEHNR, CDR2 FQNEAQ (reference sequence). The V and J ends lost 5 bases and 3 bases, in that order; junction bases with no gene match: 10. This CDR3 is built from 15 residues.

The rearrangement uses TRBV7-9 and TRBJ2-2, with 7 bases identical to TRBD2. V shed 2 bases, J shed 5 bases, and the junction held 8 bases outside the gene matches. This CDR3 has 16 amino acids. Looked up from germline, CDR1 is SEHNR and CDR2 is FQNEAQ (reference sequence). For the CDR3, the DNA is TGTGCCAGCAGCTTATCCGGGACTACGACTACCGGGGAGCTGTTTTTT. Translating gives CASSLSGTTTTGELFF.

The CDR3 region has the DNA TGCGCCAGCAGCCCGGAGGTCCAGCTCACTAACTATGGCTACACCTTC. Its protein is CASSPEVQLTNYGYTF. The chain combines TRBV5-1 with TRBJ1-2; D not certain. Trimming stripped 4 bases from V and 0 bases from J, with 16 bases between. Germline loops: CDR1 SGHRS, CDR2 YFSETQ. This CDR3 is built from 16 residues.

V usage is TRBV7-2 and J usage is TRBJ2-4; D uncertain. The germline V gene has CDR1 SGHTA and CDR2 FQGNSA. The V gene lost 5 bases and the J gene lost 0 bases, with 5 bases spanning the gap. CDR3 length: 13 residues. Here the CDR3 reads CASSGLAKNIQYF. The CDR3 nucleotides read TGTGCCAGCAGCGGGCTAGCCAAAAACATTCAGTACTTC.

The chain joins TRBV19 to TRBJ2-5, with 9 bases that match TRBD1. CDR1 is LNHDA and CDR2 is SQIVND in the germline V gene (reference sequence). The length of the CDR3 is 15 residues. V dropped 5 bases and J dropped 0; count of bases not matched to a gene: 4. Here the CDR3 DNA reads TGTGCCAGTAGTGCCGGGACAGGGTACCAAGAGACCCAGTACTTC. Translation: CASSAGTGYQETQYF.

CDR3 protein: CASSLGENTGELFF. CDR3 DNA: TGTGCCAGCAGCTTAGGAGAGAACACCGGGGAGCTGTTTTTT. This rearrangement joins TRBV7-2 to TRBJ2-2; D unclear. Trimming removed 1 base at V and 1 base at J, with 4 bases between. The CDR3 contains 14 residues. In germline, CDR1 is SGHTA, CDR2 FQGNSA.

A word on this clone: The same CDR3 also results from other DNA sequences found in this sample. The rearrangement links TRBV14 to TRBJ1-4; 9 nucleotides align to TRBD1. CDR3 length: 14 residues. V lost 5 bases, J lost 5 bases, and 3 bases stayed unmatched. Germline V CDR1 and CDR2: SGHDN, FVKESK. Here the CDR3 reads CASSDTGGNEKLFF. The CDR3 DNA sequence: TGTGCCAGCAGCGATACAGGGGGCAATGAAAAACTGTTTTTT.

V is TRBV6-4 and J is TRBJ2-1; 11 bases fit TRBD2. Germline V gives CDR1 MRHNA, CDR2 SNTAGT. V lost 4 bases to trimming and J lost 8 bases; unmatched junction nucleotides: 7. This CDR3 is built from 15 residues. The CDR3 protein is CASSATSGIFDEQFF. The CDR3, as DNA: TGTGCCAGCAGTGCGACTAGCGGGATCTTCGATGAGCAGTTCTTC.

The V gene is TRBV4-3, the J gene TRBJ2-3; D is uncertain. Trimming took off 1 base at V and 6 bases at J, with 11 bases between the two ends. This CDR3 comprises 14 residues. CDR1 is LGHNA, CDR2 YSLEER, per germline. CDR3 loop: CASSQGSSGDTQYF. CDR3 sequence (DNA): TGCGCCAGCAGCCAAGGGTCTAGTGGGGATACGCAGTATTTT.